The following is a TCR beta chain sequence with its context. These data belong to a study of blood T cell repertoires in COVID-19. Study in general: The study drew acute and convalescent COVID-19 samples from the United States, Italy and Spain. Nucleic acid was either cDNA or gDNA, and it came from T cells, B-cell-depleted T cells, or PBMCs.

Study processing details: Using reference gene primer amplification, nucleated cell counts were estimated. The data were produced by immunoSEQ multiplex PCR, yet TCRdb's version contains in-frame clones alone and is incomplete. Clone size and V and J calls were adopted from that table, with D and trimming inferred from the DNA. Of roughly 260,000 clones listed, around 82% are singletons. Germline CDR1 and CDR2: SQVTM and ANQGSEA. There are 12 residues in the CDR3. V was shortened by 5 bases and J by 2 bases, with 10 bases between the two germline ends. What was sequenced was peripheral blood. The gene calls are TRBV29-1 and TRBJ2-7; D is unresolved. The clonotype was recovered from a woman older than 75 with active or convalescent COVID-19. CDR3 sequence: CSVQVLTYEQYF. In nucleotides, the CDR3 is TGCAGCGTTCAGGTCTTGACCTACGAGCAGTACTTC.